This T cell receptor (beta chain) came from a study of T cells expressing NK-cell markers. Study background: Researchers got TCR beta repertoires out of sorted CD3+CD56+NKG2C+, CD3+CD56+NKG2C- and CD3+CD56-NKG2C+ T cells. Study-wide findings and caveats: The contribution of dominant NKG2C+ clonotypes to CD8+ T cells in five to seven donors was about 1.0-7.0%.

About this clonotype: Its antigen is undetermined.

TCRdb reworked the 5' RACE reads into one entry per CDR3 protein, no DNA. The repertoire shows some 460,000 distinct CDR3 sequences; the top ten hold almost 1.5%. CDR3 length: 14 amino acids. Germline lookup yields CDR1 SQVTM and CDR2 ANQGSEA. The J gene is TRBJ1-5, the V gene TRBV29-1; no DNA is available, so the TRBD1 call from TCRdb remains unchecked. The sequencing sample was made of blood T cells: a sorted CD56 or NKG2C T cell subset, CD4+ or CD8+ T cells, or bulk PBMC T cells (not recorded which). The TCR sequence derives from a woman between 50 and 59 years old in good health. The CDR3 loop is CSVIQGASNQPQHF.